The T cell receptor beta chain under discussion was sequenced for a study of blood T cell repertoires in COVID-19. Study as a whole: The analysed material was cDNA or gDNA that came from T cells, B-cell-depleted T cells, or PBMCs.

The junction had 7 bases not matched to a gene; V was cut back by 2 bases and J by 7 bases. Germline V lookup: CDR1 SGHRS, CDR2 YFSETQ. The CDR3 is 14 residues long. Clones were read by immunoSEQ multiplex PCR, and TCRdb kept only the in-frame ones, dropping some. Among 250,000 to 350,000 clones listed, roughly 87% were seen once. Sequencing input: peripheral blood. V usage is TRBV5-1 and J usage is TRBJ2-7; TRBD1 matches at 9 bases. The receptor comes from a woman between 45 and 60 years old who had recovered from COVID-19. The CDR3 DNA is TGCGCCAGCAGCTTTGGGACAGGGACGAGGGAGCAGTACTTC. The encoded protein is CASSFGTGTREQYF.